This T cell receptor (beta chain) was found in a study of early T cells in non-severe SARS-CoV-2 infection. The CDR3 has 13 amino acids. CDR1 MDHEN and CDR2 SYDVKM come from the germline V gene. V lost 6 bases to trimming and J lost 2 bases, with 9 bases between them. This clonotype was recorded a few times. Unique molecular identifier tags were affixed to discrete cDNA molecules. TCRdb re-derived calls from the 5' RACE reads in MiXCR, one entry per CDR3 protein. The table has around 60,000 distinct CDR3 sequences, about an eighth seen once. This TCR came from an adult who was a healthcare worker with PCR-confirmed SARS-CoV-2 infection or an uninfected control (not recorded which). This sequence joins TRBV28 and TRBJ2-3; no clear D. Sequences were obtained from whole blood. For the CDR3, the DNA is TGTGCCAGCAGCCGACGGTCCACAGATACGCAGTATTTT. Its translation is CASSRRSTDTQYF.